Here is one T cell receptor (beta chain) with its context. The antigen is unknown. This sample is drawn from a study of monozygotic twins with inflammatory bowel disease. Study-wide findings and caveats: Discordant twins had repertoire similarity that did not differ from that of concordant twins, possibly from limited power. T cell subtypes were not distinguishable in this analysis.

Following a re-call of the 5' RACE reads, TCRdb has one entry per CDR3 protein and lacks DNA. Its table lists over 110,000 distinct CDR3 sequences. The V gene's germline CDR1 is SEHNR and CDR2 FQNEAQ (reference sequence). CDR3 length equals 13 residues. The rearrangement links TRBV7-9 to TRBJ2-2; TCRdb indicates TRBD2, and absent DNA this call remains unverified. The sequencing sample was made of blood. This receptor was identified in a human donor with ulcerative colitis or Crohn's disease, or a healthy co-twin of an affected twin (not recorded which). This CDR3 reads CASRRGGTGELFF.